The entry below describes one TCR beta chain. Looked up from germline, CDR1 is LNHDA and CDR2 is SQIVND (reference sequence). The CDR3 length is 15 residues. The V and J ends lost 2 bases and 3 bases respectively, with 13 bases between them. These data belong to a study of control samples from healthy donors and cancer patients. TCRdb's table, derived via immunoSEQ multiplex PCR, lists solely in-frame clones and lacks some. The table shows tens of thousands of clones, with 75% to 90% occurring only once. The chain combines TRBV19 with TRBJ1-1; D possibly corresponds to TRBD1 (5 bases). Sequencing used blood. The TCR originated in a man between 45 and 60 years old in good health. The CDR3: CASSIRWGGDTEAFF. The CDR3 nucleotides read TGTGCCAGTAGTATAAGGTGGGGCGGAGACACTGAAGCTTTCTTT.